The 27 T cell receptor beta chains below all came from one sample that was sequenced in a study of CD8+ T cells in alopecia areata. Reverse transcribed after extraction, RNA yielded cDNA as the sequencing template. The protocol was immunoSEQ multiplex PCR, while the TCRdb copy is restricted to in-frame clones and leaves out a portion. The repertoire holds 250,000 to 300,000 clones, with more than 45% as singletons. Treatment defined: oral pan-JAK inhibitor, 5-10 mg twice daily. This specimen consisted of CD4+ T cells sorted from blood, obtained at week 24, from a patient treated with tofacitinib. The receptors were gathered from a human donor with alopecia areata.

The chain couples TRBV2 to TRBJ1-2, with 7 bases that match TRBD1. CDR3 length: 13 residues. The J segment lost 3 bases and the V segment lost 6 bases, leaving 4 bases of the junction unmatched. In germline, CDR1 is SNHLY, CDR2 FYNNEI. CDR3 amino acids: CASSVGTDYGYTF. The CDR3 DNA sequence: TGTGCCAGCAGCGTCGGGACAGACTATGGCTACACCTTC. Looking up the rest from reference TRBV2 and TRBJ1-2 gives the full variable domain: EPEVTQTPSHQVTQMGQEVILRCVPISNHLYFYWYRQILGQKVEFLVSFYNNEISEKSEIFDDQFSVERPDGSNFTLKIRSTKLEDSAMYFCASSVGTDYGYTFGSGTRLTVV.

The chain uses TRBV7-9 and TRBJ1-2, with D unresolved. The length of the CDR3 is 14 residues. The germline V gene encodes CDR1 SEHNR and CDR2 FQNEAQ (reference sequence). V was trimmed by 1 base and J by 4 bases, leaving 10 bases between them. The chain's CDR3 is CASSLEIPSYGYTF. DNA of the CDR3: TGTGCCAGCAGCTTAGAGATACCCAGCTATGGCTACACCTTC.

This clone was observed a handful of times. V gene TRBV28 combines with J gene TRBJ1-2; no clear D. The CDR3 consists of 14 residues. In germline, CDR1 is MDHEN, CDR2 SYDVKM. V was pared by 7 bases and J by 5 bases, with 17 bases between. CDR3 region: CASTSKVGSYGYTF. In DNA, the CDR3 is TGTGCCAGCACCTCGAAGGTGGGGAGTTATGGCTACACCTTC.

This clone was seen more than once but under ten times. The J gene is TRBJ2-3, the V gene TRBV13; the match to TRBD2 covers 10 bases. J lost 6 bases, V lost 0 bases, and 9 bases had no gene match. Germline assignment: CDR1 PRHDT and CDR2 FYEKMQ (reference sequence). This CDR3 has 17 residues. CDR3 DNA sequence: TGTGCCAGCAGCTTAGGCGGTCTAGCGGGGGCCGGGGATACGCAGTATTTT. Protein sequence: CASSLGGLAGAGDTQYF.

The chain combines TRBV5-6 with TRBJ1-5, with a tentative D call TRBD1 (5 bases). The CDR3 length is 15 residues. CDR1 and CDR2 from the germline V gene are SGHDT and YYEEEE. V was trimmed by 2 bases and J by 3 bases, leaving 12 bases between them. CDR3 nucleotides: TGTGCCAGCAGCTTTCGTACAGGAACCAATCAGCCCCAGCATTTT. Its protein is CASSFRTGTNQPQHF.

The chain recombines TRBV15 with TRBJ2-7; D gene uncertain. V gave up 5 bases and J gave up 6 bases, with 17 bases separating them. The length of the CDR3 is 14 residues. Germline assignment: CDR1 LNHNV and CDR2 YYDKDF (reference sequence). The CDR3 region is CATSGAVVGSEQYF. CDR3 sequence (DNA): TGTGCCACCAGCGGCGCCGTGGTTGGTAGCGAGCAGTACTTC.

The chain carries TRBV11-1 and TRBJ2-1; D is perhaps TRBD2 (5 bases). The germline V gene has CDR1 SGHAT and CDR2 FQDESV (reference sequence). V gave up 1 base and J gave up 2 bases, with 9 bases separating them. This CDR3 comprises 15 residues. The CDR3 loop is CASSLVLATYNEQFF. As DNA, the CDR3 is TGTGCCAGCAGCTTAGTCCTAGCTACCTACAATGAGCAGTTCTTC.

This clone was counted once. The chain has TRBV30 and TRBJ1-6; tentative D call: TRBD1 (6 bases). The CDR3 sequence is 18 residues long. V gave up 4 bases and J gave up 3 bases, with 22 bases separating them. Germline CDR1 GTSNPN, CDR2 SVGIG (reference sequence). The CDR3 sequence is CAWKLRRHRDRYNSPLHF. The CDR3, as DNA: TGTGCCTGGAAGCTCAGGCGGCACAGGGATCGCTATAATTCACCCCTCCACTTT.

V usage is TRBV10-3 and J usage is TRBJ2-7; 12 bases are a match to TRBD1. This CDR3 has 15 residues. The V gene end was trimmed by 2 bases and the J gene end by 6 bases; junction bases not matched to a gene: 5. Per the germline V gene, CDR1 is ENHRY and CDR2 is SYGVKD. CDR3 residues: CAISELGTGGFEQYF. The DNA of the CDR3 is TGTGCCATCAGTGAGCTCGGGACAGGGGGCTTCGAGCAGTACTTC.

This clone was picked up a small number of times. The chain carries TRBV13 and TRBJ2-3; D gene unclear. Per the germline V gene, CDR1 is PRHDT and CDR2 is FYEKMQ (reference sequence). CDR3 size: 15 residues. V lost 1 base and J lost 7, with 15 bases in between. CDR3: CASSLVSLSSHTQYF. CDR3 sequence (DNA): TGTGCCAGCAGCTTAGTTTCCCTCTCCTCGCATACGCAGTATTTT.

The CDR3 coding sequence is TGTGCCAGCAGCTTAATGGGGAGGACAGGGGCCGAGGAGACCCAGTACTTC. Its translation is CASSLMGRTGAEETQYF. This rearrangement joins TRBV7-3 to TRBJ2-5, with 9 bases identical to TRBD1. CDR3 length equals 17 residues. CDR1 SGHTA and CDR2 FQGTGA come from the germline V gene. V was clipped by 1 base and J by 5 bases; unmatched bases: 11.

The J gene is TRBJ1-1, the V gene TRBV19; possibly TRBD1 for D (5 bases). V was shortened by 10 bases and J by 0 bases, with 12 bases between the two germline ends. The CDR3 is made up of 13 amino acids. Germline-derived CDR1 and CDR2 are LNHDA and SQIVND (reference sequence). This CDR3 reads CATRDSLNTEAFF. In DNA form, the CDR3 reads TGTGCCACTAGGGACTCCCTGAACACTGAAGCTTTCTTT.

V gene TRBV29-1 combines with J gene TRBJ2-1, with 13 bases that match TRBD2. V shed 6 bases and J 7 bases; nucleotides not matched to a gene: 6. Germline V CDR1 and CDR2: SQVTM, ANQGSEA. The CDR3 loop spans 14 amino acids. The CDR3 sequence: CSVVLAGGPNEQFF. The CDR3, as DNA: TGCAGCGTCGTACTAGCGGGGGGGCCAAATGAGCAGTTCTTC.

The rearrangement joins TRBV29-1 to TRBJ1-2; weak D call: TRBD1 (6 bases). The V gene lost 5 bases and the J gene lost 0 bases, with 13 bases spanning the gap. The CDR3 runs 14 residues. Per germline, CDR1 SQVTM and CDR2 ANQGSEA. The CDR3 sequence: CSVLGDTTNYGYTF. CDR3 sequence (DNA): TGCAGCGTTCTGGGGGACACCACTAACTATGGCTACACCTTC.

As regards this clone: The same CDR3 can be traced to other DNA sequences in this sample. J is TRBJ1-2 and V is TRBV4-1, with D perhaps matching TRBD1 (5 bases). This CDR3 spans 15 amino acids. Looked up from germline, CDR1 is MGHRA and CDR2 is YSYEKL. V was trimmed by 0 bases and J by 2 bases, leaving 10 bases between them. The CDR3 is CASSQDRPGNYGYTF. The CDR3 DNA reads TGCGCCAGCAGCCAAGATAGGCCAGGGAACTATGGCTACACCTTC.

This rearrangement joins TRBV29-1 to TRBJ2-1; TRBD1 might be the D (5 bases). Trimming took 3 bases from V and 0 from J, leaving 15 bases between them. Germline V gene data show CDR1 as SQVTM and CDR2 as ANQGSEA. The CDR3 runs to 16 residues. The CDR3 is CSVEKSGPSSYNEQFF. The CDR3 bases are TGCAGCGTTGAGAAATCAGGGCCTAGCTCCTACAATGAGCAGTTCTTC.

The chain carries TRBV6-5 and TRBJ2-7; TRBD1 matches at 7 bases. Per the germline V gene, CDR1 is MNHEY and CDR2 is SVGAGI. The CDR3 has 11 amino acids. Germline trimming cut 2 bases from V and 13 bases from J; bases unmatched to any gene: 5. CDR3 region: CASSYQGQDYF. In nucleotides, the CDR3 is TGTGCCAGCAGTTACCAAGGACAGGATTACTTC.

The chain recombines TRBV29-1 with TRBJ1-6; 11 nucleotides align to TRBD1. The CDR3 runs 13 residues. V shed 6 bases and J 7 bases; nucleotides not matched to a gene: 2. Germline V lookup: CDR1 SQVTM, CDR2 ANQGSEA. The CDR3 DNA reads as TGCAGCGTCGGGACAGGGGGAAATTCACCCCTCCACTTT. Protein: CSVGTGGNSPLHF.

This clone was seen only a few times. The chain joins TRBV2 to TRBJ2-3; 10 nucleotides line up with TRBD2. CDR1 and CDR2 (germline): SNHLY, FYNNEI. CDR3 length equals 17 residues. The ends lost 3 bases at V and 1 base at J; junction bases unmatched: 7. The CDR3 reads CASSDNWLAGGTDTQYF. For the CDR3, the DNA is TGTGCCAGCAGTGATAACTGGCTAGCGGGAGGCACAGATACGCAGTATTTT.

This clone came up a few times. The rearrangement links TRBV29-1 to TRBJ2-3; D ambiguous. V lost 5 bases and J 4 bases, leaving 16 bases between the germline ends. CDR1 SQVTM and CDR2 ANQGSEA come from the germline V gene. The CDR3 has 14 amino acids. The CDR3, as DNA: TGCAGCGTTTTGCCGCGAATGGTGGCAGATACGCAGTATTTT. Residues: CSVLPRMVADTQYF.

The chain has TRBV7-2 and TRBJ2-3, with D maybe TRBD2 (5 bases). The germline gives CDR1 SGHTA, CDR2 FQGNSA. Trimming cost V 1 base and J 0 bases, with 11 bases left between them. The CDR3 contains 16 residues. The DNA of the CDR3 is TGTGCCAGCAGCTTAGTGGCGGGCCCTAGCACAGATACGCAGTATTTT. It codes for CASSLVAGPSTDTQYF.

The chain couples TRBV7-2 to TRBJ1-6; D call uncertain. V shed 6 bases and J shed 10 bases, with 16 bases lying between them. The CDR3 has 14 residues. CDR1 is SGHTA, CDR2 FQGNSA, per germline. CDR3 region: CASRSGPGPSPLHF. The CDR3 DNA reads TGTGCCAGCAGATCGGGCCCGGGCCCCTCACCCCTCCACTTT.

The DNA of the CDR3 is TGCAGCGCCGGGACAGGGGCTTCCAATTCACCCCTCCACTTT. Translation gives CSAGTGASNSPLHF. The chain couples TRBV29-1 to TRBJ1-6; 10 nucleotides line up with TRBD1. With 7 bases clipped from V and 7 bases from J, the junction kept 7 bases outside the gene matches. The CDR3 runs 14 residues. The V gene's germline CDR1 is SQVTM and CDR2 ANQGSEA.

The J gene is TRBJ1-3, the V gene TRBV6-5; D is unclear. The CDR3 has 12 residues. Germline assignment: CDR1 MNHEY and CDR2 SVGAGI. Trimming took 5 bases from V and 0 from J, leaving 2 bases between them. The CDR3 DNA is TGTGCCAGCAGTGCCTCTGGAAACACCATATATTTT. Protein product: CASSASGNTIYF.

This chain uses TRBV2 with TRBJ2-3; D tentatively fits TRBD1 or TRBD2 (6 bases each). V was trimmed by 5 bases and J by 2 bases, leaving 17 bases between them. Germline V lookup: CDR1 SNHLY, CDR2 FYNNEI. This CDR3 has 16 amino acids. The CDR3 sequence is CASSPTRTGATDTQYF. In DNA form, the CDR3 reads TGTGCCAGCAGTCCAACTAGGACGGGGGCCACAGATACGCAGTATTTT.

V is TRBV18 and J is TRBJ1-1, with D possibly TRBD1 on 6 matching bases. The CDR3 runs to 13 residues. The germline gives CDR1 KGHSH, CDR2 LQKENI. Trimming pared 6 bases from V and 11 bases from J, leaving 19 bases between. The CDR3 DNA reads TGTGCCAGCTCTCGGGAACTGTTAGGACAGGCTTTCTTT. It specifies CASSRELLGQAFF.

Concerning this clone itself: Other DNA sequences in this sample translate to the same CDR3. The chain has TRBV30 and TRBJ1-5, with a tentative D call TRBD1 (5 bases). Germline CDR1 GTSNPN, CDR2 SVGIG (reference sequence). This CDR3 has 13 amino acids. V lost 1 base and J lost 3, with 7 bases in between. The CDR3 DNA reads TGTGCCTGGAGTGCGGGACCCAATCAGCCCCAGCATTTT. Protein product: CAWSAGPNQPQHF. Looking up the rest from reference TRBV30 and TRBJ1-5 gives the full variable domain: SQTIHQWPATLVQPVGSPLSLECTVEGTSNPNLYWYRQAAGRGLQLLFYSVGIGQISSEVPQNLSASRPQDRQFILSSKKLLLSDSGFYLCAWSAGPNQPQHFGDGTRLSIL.